These 3 T cell receptor beta chains share one sample of origin, sequenced in a study of blood T cell repertoires in COVID-19. Libraries were prepared by immunoSEQ multiplex PCR; TCRdb keeps only in-frame clonotypes and omits some of them. The sample includes about 480,000 clones, around nine tenths seen only once; the top ten take roughly 8%. Sequencing was carried out using peripheral blood. These TCRs come from a woman in her forties or fifties with COVID-19, enrolled during active disease.

As DNA, the CDR3 is TGTGCCACCAGTGAACTTAGGGGCAGGATCTCTGGAAACACCATATATTTT. Its protein is CATSELRGRISGNTIYF. The chain carries TRBV24-1 and TRBJ1-3; tentatively, D is TRBD1 (5 bases). CDR3 length: 17 residues. Trimming removed 4 bases at V and 0 bases at J, with 15 bases between. Germline loops: CDR1 KGHDR, CDR2 SFDVKD.

This chain joins TRBV28 and TRBJ1-4; D is uncertain. Germline V gives CDR1 MDHEN, CDR2 SYDVKM. Between the trimmed V and J ends, which lost 6 bases and 1 base, there was a span of 15 bases. The CDR3 extends over 16 amino acids. CDR3 in DNA: TGTGCCAGCAGCCCACCCCTACAGTTAACTAATGAAAAACTGTTTTTT. This encodes CASSPPLQLTNEKLFF. Full variable domain (outside the CDR3, taken from reference TRBV28 and TRBJ1-4): DVKVTQSSRYLVKRTGEKVFLECVQDMDHENMFWYRQDPGLGLRLIYFSYDVKMKEKGDIPEGYSVSREKKERFSLILESASTNQTSMYLCASSPPLQLTNEKLFFGSGTQLSVL.

The chain uses TRBV9 and TRBJ1-1; TRBD1 matches 8 bases. CDR3 length: 14 residues. Trimming at V came to 0 bases and at J to 10 bases, leaving 8 bases not matched to a gene. In germline, CDR1 is SGDLS, CDR2 YYNGEE. The chain's CDR3 is CASSVGQGQEGAFF. The CDR3 DNA reads as TGTGCCAGCAGCGTAGGACAGGGACAGGAGGGAGCTTTCTTT.